This TCR beta chain was identified during a study of T cells in Graves' hyperthyroidism and ophthalmopathy. The CDR3 is made up of 15 amino acids. Germline CDR1 SGDLS, CDR2 YYNGEE. Trimming cost V 3 bases and J 2 bases, with 11 bases left between them. What was amplified from RNA transcripts were TCR beta CDR3 regions. The HTBI primer set served for first-round RT-PCR of the TCR CDR3. TCRdb called the multiplex PCR reads again in MiXCR, with one record for every CDR3 protein. This sample has about 560,000 distinct CDR3 sequences; around 17% occur once, and the top ten carry 15% to 20%. Turning to this clonotype: Its antigen is unknown.

Source material for PBMCs was about 11 ml fresh peripheral blood. Study results and caveats: Ophthalmopathy was predicted by the model a median of approximately 6 months ahead of onset. Blood also contained most expanded thyroid clonotypes above 0.001.

The TCR was taken from a young woman with Graves' hyperthyroidism. Sequencing was performed on blood. This rearrangement joins TRBV9 to TRBJ2-2, with D tentatively TRBD2 (5 bases). As DNA, the CDR3 is TGTGCCAGCAGCGCCTCGGGAACTAACACCGGGGAGCTGTTTTTT. Amino acid sequence: CASSASGTNTGELFF.